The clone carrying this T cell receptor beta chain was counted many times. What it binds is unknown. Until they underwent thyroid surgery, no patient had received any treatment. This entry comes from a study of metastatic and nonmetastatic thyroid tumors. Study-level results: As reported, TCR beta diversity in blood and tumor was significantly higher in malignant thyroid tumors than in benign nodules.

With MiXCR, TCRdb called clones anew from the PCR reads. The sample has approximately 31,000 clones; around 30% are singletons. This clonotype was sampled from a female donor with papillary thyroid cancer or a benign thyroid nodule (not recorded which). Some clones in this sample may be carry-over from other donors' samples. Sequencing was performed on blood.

The CDR3 spells CSVDGGQGYGYTF. The CDR3 DNA reads TGCAGCGTTGATGGGGGACAGGGGTATGGCTACACCTTC. The gene calls are TRBV29-1 and TRBJ1-2; 10 bases agree with TRBD1. After removal of 3 bases from V and 5 bases from J, the junction contained 3 bases not matched to a gene. CDR1 is SQVTM and CDR2 is ANQGSEA in the germline V gene. This CDR3 region has 13 residues.